One sample yielded the 8 T cell receptor beta chains listed below, sequenced in a study of pediatric ulcerative colitis. Assay used: immunoSEQ multiplex PCR; TCRdb lists only in-frame clones, some missing. Of about 22,000 clones listed, about two thirds are singletons. The rectum was sampled with one to two pinch biopsies at colonoscopy. Sample: gut tissue. These receptors came from a boy aged 5-17 years with severe ulcerative colitis.

CDR3 DNA: TGTGCCAGCAGCCTCACCGAGGACAGGGTTAATTCACCCCTCCACTTT. Residues: CASSLTEDRVNSPLHF. The chain links TRBV14 to TRBJ1-6, with TRBD1 matching 8 bases. V shed 4 bases and J 6 bases; nucleotides not matched to a gene: 8. Germline loops: CDR1 SGHDN, CDR2 FVKESK. The CDR3 runs to 16 residues.

This chain joins TRBV5-1 and TRBJ2-1; the D is unclear. The length of the CDR3 is 15 residues. Germline V gives CDR1 SGHRS, CDR2 YFSETQ. The ends were cut back, 0 bases at V and 7 bases at J, with 14 bases in the middle. DNA for the CDR3: TGCGCCAGCAGCTTGGACGCGACTGATGGAAATGAGCAGTTCTTC. Translation gives CASSLDATDGNEQFF.

This chain connects TRBV5-8 to TRBJ1-3; unclear D gene. Germline values: CDR1 SGHTS, CDR2 YDEGEE. With 2 bases removed from V and 4 bases from J, the gap between germline ends came to 7 bases. The length of the CDR3 is 13 residues. CDR3 amino acids: CASSLSRGNTIYF. In DNA form, the CDR3 reads TGTGCCAGCAGCTTAAGCAGAGGAAACACCATATATTTT.

The J gene is TRBJ1-2, the V gene TRBV19, with TRBD1 matching over 10 bases. Unmatched junction bases numbered 4, after V lost 2 bases and J lost 7 bases. The CDR3 consists of 14 residues. Germline CDR1 and CDR2: LNHDA and SQIVND (reference sequence). The DNA of the CDR3 is TGTGCCAGTAGTATAATTGGGACAGGGGTTGGCTACACCTTC. Translation: CASSIIGTGVGYTF.

This clone was found once. The chain joins TRBV2 to TRBJ2-5; perhaps TRBD2 as D (5 bases). Germline assignment: CDR1 SNHLY and CDR2 FYNNEI. Between the trimmed V and J ends, which lost 1 base and 6 bases, there was a span of 9 bases. The CDR3 spans 13 residues. The CDR3 bases are TGTGCCAGCAGTGAAGGGGAGCTTCAGACCCAGTACTTC. Residues: CASSEGELQTQYF.

V gene TRBV7-9 combines with J gene TRBJ2-3; 8 nucleotides match TRBD1. Trimming took 10 bases from V and 6 from J; bases not matched to a gene: 18. The germline CDR1 and CDR2 sequences are SEHNR and FQNEAQ (reference sequence). CDR3 size: 16 residues. The CDR3 nucleotides are TGTGCCACTGTTCCTAACACAGGGGGAAGTATGGATACGCAGTATTTT. Translated: CATVPNTGGSMDTQYF.

The rearrangement links TRBV4-1 to TRBJ1-5; possibly TRBD1 for D (5 bases). Trimming stripped 4 bases from V and 0 bases from J, with 13 bases between. CDR1 is MGHRA, CDR2 YSYEKL, per germline. This CDR3 contains 16 residues. Written as DNA, the CDR3 is TGCGCCAGCAGCCCGTTCGGGGACTATAGCAATCAGCCCCAGCATTTT. It is translated as CASSPFGDYSNQPQHF.

This clone was observed a handful of times. V and J are TRBV6-5 and TRBJ1-6, with a possible D match to TRBD1 (6 bases). The germline V gene encodes CDR1 MNHEY and CDR2 SVGAGI. The germline V and J ends were trimmed by 6 bases and 11 bases, with 17 bases remaining between them. This CDR3 is 14 amino acids long. CDR3 amino acids: CASSQQGFRTPLHF. DNA of the CDR3: TGTGCCAGCAGCCAACAGGGTTTCAGGACACCCCTCCACTTT.